This TCR beta chain was identified in a study of T cells expressing NK-cell markers. From the 5' RACE reads, TCRdb lists one entry per CDR3 protein and no DNA. The ten most abundant clones cover approximately 1.5% of a sample with a few hundred thousand distinct CDR3 sequences. The CDR3 is 16 amino acids. The germline V gene has CDR1 SNHLY and CDR2 FYNNEI. This sequence joins TRBV2 and TRBJ2-3; with no DNA, the TCRdb D assignment of TRBD2 cannot be verified. The sequencing sample was made of blood T cells: a sorted CD56 or NKG2C T cell subset, CD4+ or CD8+ T cells, or bulk PBMC T cells (not recorded which). The TCR originated in a woman in her 50s in good health. CDR3: CASSGLTRVLVDTQYF.